The 18 T cell receptor beta chains below were found in one sample sequenced in a study of blood T cells in healthy people across ages. Using a J-beta primer mix together with a sample-barcoded 5' primer, a second PCR was run for roughly 7 to 12 cycles. One entry per CDR3 protein results from TCRdb running MiXCR on the 5' RACE reads. The table lists 850,000 or so distinct CDR3 sequences, 29% of them singletons, with roughly 17% in the top ten. Sequenced input: blood. Receptors originate from an elderly woman in good health.

This clonotype was detected many times. This sequence joins TRBV12-3 or TRBV12-4 and TRBJ1-1; 8 bases line up with TRBD1. Trimming removed 6 bases from V and 2 bases from J; junction bases left unmatched: 17. The CDR3 totals 18 residues. The CDR3 DNA reads as TGTGCCAGCAGCCCTTTTAGGTCAGGGGGCGGCGGAAACACTGAAGCTTTCTTT. It codes for CASSPFRSGGGGNTEAFF.

This clonotype appeared a few times. V is TRBV2 and J is TRBJ2-5, with D uncertain. V was cut by 4 bases and J by 3 bases, with 9 bases left in between. The CDR3 is 13 residues long. Germline V gene lookup returns CDR1 SNHLY and CDR2 FYNNEI. The CDR3 DNA reads TGTGCCAGCAGTGTTGGTAGGAAAGAGACCCAGTACTTC. This codes for CASSVGRKETQYF.

This sequence joins TRBV28 and TRBJ2-4; tentatively, D is TRBD1 (6 bases). Germline CDR1 is MDHEN and CDR2 is SYDVKM. The CDR3 totals 14 residues. V was trimmed by 6 bases and J by 1 base, leaving 10 bases between them. The chain's CDR3 is CASSSRGAKNIQYF. The CDR3 DNA follows: TGTGCCAGCAGCTCGAGGGGGGCCAAAAACATTCAGTACTTC.

This clonotype has more than one count but fewer than ten. The gene calls are TRBV6-2 or TRBV6-3 and TRBJ2-3, with 7 bases lining up with TRBD1. Germline assignment: CDR1 MNHEY and CDR2 SVGEGT. V trimming: 10 bases; J trimming: 1 base; junction bases outside the gene matches: 5. This CDR3 spans 13 amino acids. CDR3 loop: CAKRDRGTDTQYF. Written as DNA, the CDR3 is TGTGCCAAGAGGGACAGAGGCACAGATACGCAGTATTTT.

This clonotype was seen more than once but under ten times. The V and J genes are TRBV7-2 and TRBJ2-1; D gene uncertain. The end of the DNA is better explained by TRBJ2-7, so the J call may be wrong. The length of the CDR3 is 15 residues. Germline lookup yields CDR1 SGHTA and CDR2 FQGNSA. CDR3 DNA sequence: TGTGCCAGCAGCTTATTAGCCAACTCCTACAATGAGCAGTACTTC. This gives the protein CASSLLANSYNEQYF.

A few counts support this clonotype. The chain's CDR3 is CSARISNQPQHF. Written as DNA, the CDR3 is TGCAGTGCTAGGATCAGCAATCAGCCCCAGCATTTT. This rearrangement joins TRBV20-1 to TRBJ1-5, with D hard to call. Trimming removed 3 bases from V and 1 base from J, with 4 bases in between. CDR3 size: 12 residues. Per the germline V gene, CDR1 is DFQATT and CDR2 is SNEGSKA (reference sequence).

This clonotype has more than one count but fewer than ten. The gene calls are TRBV6-1 and TRBJ1-2, with 9 bases aligning to TRBD1. Trimming cost V 7 bases and J 2 bases; bases outside gene matches: 14. Per germline, CDR1 MNHNS and CDR2 SASEGT. CDR3 length: 17 residues. The CDR3 nucleotides read TGTGCCAGCACCCCCGGGGGTGGTGGGACAGGGAACTATGGCTACACCTTC. Amino acid sequence: CASTPGGGGTGNYGYTF.

The CDR3 DNA reads TGCAGCGTAGCTAGACAGGAGATCCTTTACAATGAGCAGTACTTC. Its translation: CSVARQEILYNEQYF. The chain employs TRBV29-1 and TRBJ2-7; tentatively, D is TRBD1 (6 bases). The V and J ends lost 6 bases and 7 bases respectively, with 25 bases between them. Germline-derived CDR1 and CDR2 are SQVTM and ANQGSEA. The CDR3 is 15 amino acids.

The rearrangement joins TRBV12-3 or TRBV12-4 to TRBJ2-2; 9 bases fit TRBD1. V lost 7 bases and J lost 3; bases outside the gene matches: 6. The CDR3 has 15 amino acids. CDR3 region: CASITGTGYTGELFF. CDR3 sequence (DNA): TGTGCCAGCATTACCGGGACAGGGTACACCGGGGAGCTGTTTTTT.

The V and J genes are TRBV18 and TRBJ1-5; 7 bases line up with TRBD1. Unmatched junction bases numbered 2, after V lost 0 bases and J lost 0 bases. The germline CDR1 and CDR2 sequences are KGHSH and LQKENI. The CDR3 totals 16 residues. Here the CDR3 DNA reads TGTGCCAGCTCACCACCGGGACAGTATAGCAATCAGCCCCAGCATTTT. Translated, it gives CASSPPGQYSNQPQHF. The complete variable domain, with remaining parts taken from reference TRBV18 and TRBJ1-5, reads NAGVMQNPRHLVRRRGQEARLRCSPMKGHSHVYWYRQLPEEGLKFMVYLQKENIIDESGMPKERFSAEFPKEGPSILRIQQVVRGDSAAYFCASSPPGQYSNQPQHFGDGTRLSIL.

In this sample, this clonotype turned up a few times. A much larger clone lies one base from this, so it may be a read error. This chain connects TRBV7-8 to TRBJ2-3, with a weak D call TRBD2 (5 bases). Trimming shortened V by 3 bases and J by 4 bases, and 14 bases separated the two germline ends. The CDR3 extends over 15 amino acids. The germline CDR1 and CDR2 sequences are SGHVS and FQNEAQ. CDR3 amino acids: CASSFRVAMADTQYF. In DNA, the CDR3 is TGTGCCAGCAGCTTTAGGGTAGCGATGGCAGATACGCAGTATTTT.

The chain employs TRBV12-3 or TRBV12-4 and TRBJ2-3; a possible D gene is TRBD1 (5 bases). Trimming stripped 6 bases from V and 3 bases from J, with 19 bases between. This CDR3 is 16 amino acids long. CDR3 sequence reads: CASSQPTGVRTDTQYF. The CDR3 DNA reads TGTGCCAGCAGCCAACCCACAGGAGTGCGGACAGATACGCAGTATTTT.

Comments on this clonotype: A much more abundant neighbour one base away suggests this may be a read error. V is TRBV28 and J is TRBJ1-4; a weak D match, TRBD1 (5 bases). CDR3 length: 15 amino acids. V was cut by 6 bases and J by 8 bases, with 19 bases left in between. In germline, CDR1 is MDHEN, CDR2 SYDVKM. The CDR3 nucleotides are TGTGCCAGCAGAACCCGCAGGACACCTCGGGAAAAACTGTTTTTT. This encodes CASRTRRTPREKLFF. Combining the CDR3 with reference TRBV28 and TRBJ1-4 gives the whole variable domain DVKVTQSSRYLVKRTGEKVFLECVQDMDHENMFWYRQDPGLGLRLIYFSYDVKMKEKGDIPEGYSVSREKKERFSLILESASTNQTSMYLCASRTRRTPREKLFFGSGTQLSVL.

This clonotype was recorded at least ten times. This chain connects TRBV11-2 to TRBJ2-3; 13 bases are a match to TRBD2. Per germline, CDR1 SGHAT and CDR2 FQNNGV. This CDR3 comprises 16 residues. Trimming cost V 7 bases and J 0 bases; bases outside gene matches: 4. The CDR3 region has the DNA TGTGCCAGCACCCCGACTAGCGGGGGGAGCACAGATACGCAGTATTTT. Amino acid sequence: CASTPTSGGSTDTQYF.

This clonotype has at least ten counts. The chain links TRBV4-2 to TRBJ2-5; the D is unclear. The germline V and J ends were trimmed by 0 bases and 4 bases, with 12 bases remaining between them. This CDR3 has 15 amino acids. Germline V gene sequence: CDR1 LGHNA, CDR2 YNFKEQ. In DNA, the CDR3 is TGTGCCAGCAGCCAAGATTATGGCAGTCTAGAGACCCAGTACTTC. Translating it yields CASSQDYGSLETQYF.

Regarding this clonotype: A much larger clone sits a single nucleotide away, making a read error possible. The CDR3 DNA reads as TGTGCCAGCAGCATGTTCCAGAACGGGGATACGCAGTATTTT. Amino acid sequence: CASSMFQNGDTQYF. This chain joins TRBV7-2 and TRBJ2-3; no clear D. Germline V gene data show CDR1 as SGHTA and CDR2 as FQGNSA. The CDR3 length is 14 residues. Trimming cost V 5 bases and J 6 bases, with 15 bases left between them.

This clonotype came up many times. The genes are TRBV2 and TRBJ2-4; TRBD2 matches 15 bases. This CDR3 comprises 15 residues. Germline CDR1 reads SNHLY; CDR2 reads FYNNEI. V lost 3 bases, J lost 9 bases, and 3 bases stayed unmatched. DNA of the CDR3: TGTGCCAGCAGTGACCGGACTAGCGGGAGGGGCATTCAGTACTTC. Its protein is CASSDRTSGRGIQYF.

This clonotype was observed a few times. A much larger clone differs by one base, so this may be a read error. This sequence joins TRBV20-1 and TRBJ2-1; tentatively, D is TRBD1 (6 bases). Trimming stripped 6 bases from V and 13 bases from J, with 25 bases between. Per the germline V gene, CDR1 is DFQATT and CDR2 is SNEGSKA (reference sequence). This CDR3 comprises 14 residues. CDR3 nucleotides: TGCAGTGCCACACAGGGAGCAGGGTCAGAGACCCAGTTCTTC. Protein: CSATQGAGSETQFF.